This T cell receptor (beta chain) comes out of a study of tumor-infiltrating lymphocytes in primary liver carcinoma. The CDR3 contains 12 residues. Germline V gives CDR1 SQVTM, CDR2 ANQGSEA. Study-wide points: Tumor region pairs showed greater overlap than either tumor-adjacent or tumor-blood pairs did.

Turning to this clonotype: The antigen remains undetermined. One end of the junction is discordant with germline, which a read error may explain.

With a constant-region primer, TCR beta cDNA was made from about 0.5 ug of total RNA. What produced the TCR beta libraries was three nested multiplex PCR rounds using slightly modified ARM-PCR. The two initial PCR rounds, about 9 cycles each, used TRBV1-TRBV30 forward and C-beta reverse primers. TCRdb reprocessed the multiplex PCR reads via MiXCR and lists one record per CDR3 protein. The repertoire holds tens of thousands of distinct CDR3 sequences, about two thirds seen once, with approximately 37% in the top ten. Unsorted bulk tissue (roughly 17-32 mg) underwent RNA and DNA co-extraction. The rearrangement links TRBV29-1 to TRBJ2-1; perhaps TRBD1 as D (7 bases). Sequenced: liver tumor tissue from sampling region 4. As to subset: tumor region T4, right-lateral pole. This sequence was found in a man aged 40-50 years with primary liver carcinoma and hepatitis B virus infection. The chain's CDR3 is CNARPGGNEQLF. In DNA form, the CDR3 reads TGCAACGCCCGCCCAGGGGGGAATGAGCAATTGTTC.